The 14 T cell receptor beta chains below all came from one sample that was sequenced in a study of cytomegalovirus exposure and HLA in healthy donors. PCR was performed using 60 Vbeta and 13 Jbeta primers. TCRdb's copy holds only in-frame clones and misses some; the assay was immunoSEQ multiplex PCR. Of around 170,000 clones detected, 65% to 85% appear once; the ten largest clones hold roughly 7%. The sequenced sample was PBMCs. The origin of the receptors is a woman aged 40 to 50 in good health and CMV-seropositive.

Comments on this clone: Other DNA sequences within the sample encode an identical CDR3. The chain is built from TRBV5-1 and TRBJ2-2; tentative D call: TRBD2 (6 bases). The V gene's germline CDR1 is SGHRS and CDR2 YFSETQ. The V and J ends lost 0 bases and 0 bases respectively, with 6 bases between them. This CDR3 has 15 amino acids. For the CDR3, the DNA is TGCGCCAGCAGCTTGGGGGGGGCGAACACCGGGGAGCTGTTTTTT. Residues: CASSLGGANTGELFF.

This chain uses TRBV30 with TRBJ2-5; 8 nucleotides match TRBD2. Losses at the gene ends were 0 bases for V and 1 base for J; bases not matched to a gene: 4. The germline V gene has CDR1 GTSNPN and CDR2 SVGIG (reference sequence). CDR3 length equals 15 residues. The CDR3 DNA follows: TGTGCCTGGAGTGTACGGGGGGGCCGCCAAGAGACCCAGTACTTC. As protein: CAWSVRGGRQETQYF.

The chain has TRBV11-2 and TRBJ1-1; unclear D gene. V was pared by 1 base and J by 0 bases, with 9 bases between. This CDR3 comprises 15 residues. Germline assignment: CDR1 SGHAT and CDR2 FQNNGV. CDR3 residues: CASSLARVLNTEAFF. CDR3 nucleotide sequence: TGTGCCAGCAGCTTAGCCCGGGTCTTGAACACTGAAGCTTTCTTT.

This clone turned up a few times. This chain joins TRBV13 and TRBJ2-5; tentatively, D is TRBD2 (6 bases). V dropped 5 bases and J dropped 5 bases, with 15 bases sitting between them. This CDR3 is built from 14 residues. The germline CDR1 and CDR2 sequences are PRHDT and FYEKMQ (reference sequence). The DNA of the CDR3 is TGTGCCAGCAGCGCCCGGCCCCGGGGGGAGACCCAGTACTTC. Protein: CASSARPRGETQYF.

This sequence joins TRBV19 and TRBJ1-5, with 9 bases identical to TRBD1. Trimming cost V 0 bases and J 1 base; bases outside gene matches: 7. CDR1 is LNHDA, CDR2 SQIVND, per germline (reference sequence). CDR3 size: 18 residues. The CDR3 loop reads CASSIEPRQGGSNQPQHF. In DNA form, the CDR3 reads TGTGCCAGTAGTATAGAACCCCGACAGGGGGGGAGCAATCAGCCCCAGCATTTT. Using reference TRBV19 and TRBJ1-5 for the parts outside the CDR3, the full variable domain is DGGITQSPKYLFRKEGQNVTLSCEQNLNHDAMYWYRQDPGQGLRLIYYSQIVNDFQKGDIAEGYSVSREKKESFPLTVTSAQKNPTAFYLCASSIEPRQGGSNQPQHFGDGTRLSIL.

V is TRBV6-5 and J is TRBJ1-6; 9 bases are shared with TRBD1. After removal of 5 bases from V and 10 bases from J, the junction contained 6 bases not matched to a gene. Germline-derived CDR1 and CDR2 are MNHEY and SVGAGI. This CDR3 has 14 amino acids. The CDR3 here is CASSRTGAESPLHF. The CDR3 nucleotides read TGTGCCAGCAGTCGGACAGGGGCTGAGTCACCCCTCCACTTT.

This sequence joins TRBV9 and TRBJ1-2; unclear D gene. Trimming removed 0 bases from V and 5 bases from J, with 8 bases in between. This CDR3 is 13 amino acids long. Germline assignment: CDR1 SGDLS and CDR2 YYNGEE. CDR3 residues: CASSVGRGYGYTF. CDR3 nucleotides: TGTGCCAGCAGCGTAGGTCGCGGGTATGGCTACACCTTC.

V gene TRBV28 combines with J gene TRBJ1-1; TRBD1 might be the D (6 bases). Germline V gene lookup returns CDR1 MDHEN and CDR2 SYDVKM. CDR3 size: 11 residues. Trimming took off 11 bases at V and 4 bases at J, with 11 bases between the two ends. CDR3 region: CASTGFTEAFF. CDR3 in DNA: TGTGCCTCAACAGGGTTCACTGAAGCTTTCTTT.

This clone is a singleton in its sample. The V call is TRBV4-1, the J call TRBJ1-1, with D hard to call. The CDR3 runs 14 residues. Deletions cut 3 bases from V and 4 bases from J, with 12 bases between. Germline assignment: CDR1 MGHRA and CDR2 YSYEKL. The CDR3, as DNA: TGCGCCAGCAGCCAGAATCCTGGGAGCACTGAAGCTTTCTTT. This sequence encodes CASSQNPGSTEAFF.

The chain is built from TRBV19 and TRBJ1-5; D is ambiguous. CDR1 and CDR2 (germline): LNHDA, SQIVND (reference sequence). The V gene lost 3 bases and the J gene lost 0 bases, with 6 bases spanning the gap. The CDR3 length is 14 residues. CDR3 DNA: TGTGCCAGTAGTATGCTAGCTAGCAATCAGCCCCAGCATTTT. Protein product: CASSMLASNQPQHF.

This chain uses TRBV12-5 with TRBJ1-1, with 9 positions matching TRBD1. This CDR3 contains 12 residues. Germline V gene sequence: CDR1 LGHNT, CDR2 FRNRAP. The V gene end was trimmed by 5 bases and the J gene end by 11 bases; junction bases not matched to a gene: 6. The CDR3 region has the DNA TGTGCTAGTGGTGCCGGGACAGGGTTGGCTTTCTTT. Translating it yields CASGAGTGLAFF.

This chain connects TRBV27 to TRBJ2-7; TRBD1 aligns across 9 bases. This CDR3 is built from 15 residues. CDR1 MNHEY and CDR2 SMNVEV come from the germline V gene (reference sequence). Unmatched junction bases numbered 8, after V lost 6 bases and J lost 2 bases. CDR3 amino acids: CASSPDRGGPYEQYF. The CDR3 coding sequence is TGTGCCAGCAGCCCTGACAGGGGGGGCCCCTACGAGCAGTACTTC.

This clone was counted between two and nine times. The chain recombines TRBV7-6 with TRBJ2-1; possible D gene TRBD1, 6 bases. The CDR3 has 13 residues. V lost 9 bases to trimming and J lost 9 bases, with 18 bases between them. In germline, CDR1 is SGHVS, CDR2 FNYEAQ. The CDR3 region is CASGGRVWGEQFF. CDR3 in DNA: TGTGCCAGTGGGGGCAGGGTCTGGGGTGAGCAGTTCTTC.

The chain recombines TRBV10-3 with TRBJ2-3, with TRBD2 matching over 12 bases. Germline CDR1 ENHRY, CDR2 SYGVKD. The CDR3 is 19 residues long. J lost 0 bases, V lost 5 bases, and 12 bases had no gene match. The DNA for the CDR3 is TGTGCCATCAGTAACCCACTAGCGGGGGGCCCTCTGAGCACAGATACGCAGTATTTT. Amino acids: CAISNPLAGGPLSTDTQYF.